Below, 32 T cell receptor beta chains from the same sample are listed, as sequenced in a study of cytomegalovirus exposure and HLA in healthy donors. 13 Jbeta primers and 60 Vbeta primers were used for the PCR. Profiling relied on immunoSEQ multiplex PCR, and the TCRdb table lists in-frame clones only, not all of them. Among about 140,000 clones listed, about four fifths were seen once. The sequenced material came from PBMCs. Every receptor here comes from a man younger than 40 in good health.

This clone has only a few counts. CDR3 in DNA: TGTGCTAGTGGCCATCACAGGGGGCAAGGGGCTGAAGCTTTCTTT. Protein sequence: CASGHHRGQGAEAFF. J is TRBJ1-1 and V is TRBV12-5; 9 nucleotides align to TRBD1. J gave up 6 bases and V 6 bases, and 11 bases lay outside the gene matches. CDR1 and CDR2 (germline): LGHNT, FRNRAP. The CDR3 sequence is 15 residues long.

The chain uses TRBV5-4 and TRBJ2-1, with D perhaps matching TRBD1 (7 bases). CDR3 length: 15 amino acids. The V gene's germline CDR1 is SGHNT and CDR2 YYREEE (reference sequence). V lost 6 bases, J lost 0 bases, and 13 bases lay in between. This CDR3 is CASTGGRSSYNEQFF. In DNA, the CDR3 is TGTGCCAGCACAGGGGGGAGGAGCTCCTACAATGAGCAGTTCTTC.

DNA for the CDR3: TGTGCCACCAGCAGCACCGGTGGCGGGAGGGCAAGAGATACGCAGTATTTT. It encodes CATSSTGGGRARDTQYF. The chain couples TRBV15 to TRBJ2-3, with TRBD2 matching 9 bases. In germline, CDR1 is LNHNV, CDR2 YYDKDF (reference sequence). The CDR3 spans 17 residues. The V segment lost 3 bases and the J segment 5 bases; nucleotides outside the gene matches: 12.

This clone appeared a few times. The chain has TRBV5-6 and TRBJ1-5; 7 nucleotides agree with TRBD1. V was clipped by 7 bases and J by 7 bases; unmatched bases: 8. There are 13 residues in the CDR3. Germline CDR1 and CDR2: SGHDT and YYEEEE. CDR3 protein: CASGLQGLQPQHF. CDR3 nucleotide sequence: TGTGCCAGCGGATTACAGGGGCTACAGCCCCAGCATTTT.

J is TRBJ2-1 and V is TRBV11-2; D perhaps matches TRBD2 (6 bases). This CDR3 is 14 amino acids long. Germline CDR1 reads SGHAT; CDR2 reads FQNNGV. Trimming took 5 bases from V and 6 from J, leaving 14 bases between them. Here the CDR3 DNA reads TGTGCCAGCAGCATGCGACTAGACCCCAATGAGCAGTTCTTC. Its translation: CASSMRLDPNEQFF. Variable domain in full (rest from reference TRBV11-2 and TRBJ2-1): EAGVAQSPRYKIIEKRQSVAFWCNPISGHATLYWYQQILGQGPKLLIQFQNNGVVDDSQLPKDRFSAERLKGVDSTLKIQPAKLEDSAVYLCASSMRLDPNEQFFGPGTRLTVL.

The chain links TRBV9 to TRBJ2-1; D possibly corresponds to TRBD1 (6 bases). V dropped 3 bases and J dropped 5 bases, with 30 bases sitting between them. Germline values: CDR1 SGDLS, CDR2 YYNGEE. This CDR3 comprises 20 residues. The chain's CDR3 is CASSASRKVQGPIRNNEQFF. As DNA, the CDR3 is TGTGCCAGCAGCGCTAGTCGAAAAGTACAGGGCCCTATCCGAAACAATGAGCAGTTCTTC.

The V gene is TRBV5-8, the J gene TRBJ1-5; the D gene is possibly TRBD1 (5 bases). The CDR3 is made up of 16 amino acids. With 4 bases removed from V and 4 bases from J, the gap between germline ends came to 18 bases. Germline CDR1 is SGHTS and CDR2 is YDEGEE. CDR3 nucleotide sequence: TGTGCCAGCAGCCTCATACCTTCAGGGCCTAATCAGCCCCAGCATTTT. Amino acid sequence: CASSLIPSGPNQPQHF. Based on the CDR3 plus reference TRBV5-8 and TRBJ1-5, the full variable domain is EAGVTQSPTHLIKTRGQQATLRCSPISGHTSVYWYQQALGLGLQFLLWYDEGEERNRGNFPPRFSGRQFPNYSSELNVNALELEDSALYLCASSLIPSGPNQPQHFGDGTRLSIL.

V and J are TRBV6-4 and TRBJ2-1; D gene uncertain. The length of the CDR3 is 11 residues. V was clipped by 3 bases and J by 13 bases, with 10 bases between them. CDR1 and CDR2 from the germline V gene are MRHNA and SNTAGT. CDR3 loop: CASSEGRQQFF. CDR3 DNA sequence: TGTGCCAGCAGTGAGGGCAGGCAACAGTTCTTC.

The V call is TRBV28, the J call TRBJ1-6, with 11 bases that match TRBD1. The CDR3 runs 16 residues. The germline V gene has CDR1 MDHEN and CDR2 SYDVKM. With 6 bases clipped from V and 8 bases from J, the junction kept 9 bases outside the gene matches. CDR3 protein: CASRVGGTGGYSPLHF. In DNA, the CDR3 is TGTGCCAGCAGGGTTGGGGGGACAGGGGGTTATTCACCCCTCCACTTT.

V gene TRBV2 combines with J gene TRBJ2-2; maybe TRBD1 (6 bases). Trimming removed 8 bases from V and 1 base from J, with 14 bases in between. CDR1 is SNHLY, CDR2 FYNNEI, per germline. The CDR3 totals 15 residues. The CDR3 DNA reads TGTGCCAGCCCGGCTAAACAGGGGAACACCGGGGAGCTGTTTTTT. This sequence encodes CASPAKQGNTGELFF.

The rearrangement joins TRBV7-2 to TRBJ2-1; 14 bases agree with TRBD2. Germline CDR1 and CDR2: SGHTA and FQGNSA. V lost 5 bases and J lost 7; bases outside the gene matches: 7. CDR3 size: 16 residues. The CDR3 sequence is CASSPTGTSGGNEQFF. In DNA form, the CDR3 reads TGTGCCAGCAGCCCCACCGGGACTAGCGGGGGAAATGAGCAGTTCTTC.

The gene calls are TRBV18 and TRBJ2-5; possibly TRBD1 for D (5 bases). The J call is doubtful: the DNA matches TRBJ2-7 better. Germline V gene data show CDR1 as KGHSH and CDR2 as LQKENI. CDR3 length equals 14 residues. Here the CDR3 DNA reads TGTGCCAGCTCACGGGGCGGTAGCTCCTACGAGCAGTACTTC. Protein sequence: CASSRGGSSYEQYF.

This sequence joins TRBV7-3 and TRBJ2-7; TRBD2 matches 7 bases. The CDR3 sequence is 13 residues long. The germline CDR1 and CDR2 sequences are SGHTA and FQGTGA. Losses at the gene ends were 3 bases for V and 4 bases for J; bases not matched to a gene: 3. This CDR3 is CASSLTGGYEQYF. CDR3 DNA sequence: TGTGCCAGCAGCTTGACCGGGGGGTACGAGCAGTACTTC.

The rearrangement joins TRBV7-8 to TRBJ2-2, with D possibly matching TRBD2 (6 bases). The V end lost 7 bases, the J end lost 0 bases, and 18 bases lay between the germline ends. CDR1 is SGHVS, CDR2 FQNEAQ, per germline. This CDR3 spans 17 amino acids. The CDR3 DNA is TGTGCCAGCAACCGAAACCGCGCGGGGACGAACACCGGGGAGCTGTTTTTT. Translation: CASNRNRAGTNTGELFF. Full variable domain (rest looked up from reference TRBV7-8 and TRBJ2-2): GAGVSQSPRYKVAKRGQDVALRCDPISGHVSLFWYQQALGQGPEFLTYFQNEAQLDKSGLPSDRFFAERPEGSVSTLKIQRTQQEDSAVYLCASNRNRAGTNTGELFFGEGSRLTVL.

This clone has just one count. V and J are TRBV4-1 and TRBJ2-3, with 10 positions matching TRBD2. The CDR3 spans 16 residues. Germline CDR1 reads MGHRA; CDR2 reads YSYEKL. With 4 bases clipped from V and 2 bases from J, the junction kept 6 bases outside the gene matches. For the CDR3, the DNA is TGCGCCAGCAGCCCCTGGACTAGCGGCAACACAGATACGCAGTATTTT. Residues: CASSPWTSGNTDTQYF.

The rearrangement joins TRBV13 to TRBJ2-7, with 7 bases lining up with TRBD2. This CDR3 region has 14 residues. V was clipped by 6 bases and J by 6 bases; unmatched bases: 11. Germline-derived CDR1 and CDR2 are PRHDT and FYEKMQ (reference sequence). CDR3 loop: CASRVGGRGLEQYF. DNA for the CDR3: TGTGCCAGCAGGGTCGGGGGGAGAGGGCTCGAGCAGTACTTC.

The rearrangement joins TRBV9 to TRBJ2-7; TRBD1 matches 9 bases. This CDR3 comprises 13 residues. The germline CDR1 and CDR2 sequences are SGDLS and YYNGEE. J was trimmed by 4 bases and V by 3 bases; bases with no gene match: 2. CDR3 region: CASSDGQGYEQYF. CDR3 DNA sequence: TGTGCCAGCAGCGACGGACAGGGGTACGAGCAGTACTTC.

The rearrangement joins TRBV30 to TRBJ2-7; 8 nucleotides match TRBD2. Germline trimming cut 3 bases from V and 4 bases from J; bases unmatched to any gene: 8. The CDR3 covers 14 residues. Germline values: CDR1 GTSNPN, CDR2 SVGIG (reference sequence). Written as DNA, the CDR3 is TGTGCCTGGAGCCGGGGGGGAGGAAGTTACGAGCAGTACTTC. Its protein product is CAWSRGGGSYEQYF.

The rearrangement uses TRBV29-1 and TRBJ2-1, with TRBD2 identical over 16 bases. This CDR3 is 17 amino acids long. J lost 0 bases, V lost 8 bases, and 7 bases had no gene match. Germline V CDR1 and CDR2: SQVTM, ANQGSEA. The CDR3 spells CSLSGTSGRVSYNEQFF. CDR3 DNA: TGCAGCCTTTCCGGGACTAGCGGGAGGGTCTCCTACAATGAGCAGTTCTTC.

The rearrangement joins TRBV9 to TRBJ2-5; 13 nucleotides agree with TRBD2. This CDR3 is built from 17 residues. Germline CDR1 is SGDLS and CDR2 is YYNGEE. The trim removed 4 bases at V and 5 bases at J, leaving 11 bases unmatched. CDR3 amino acids: CASSPEGLAGAGETQYF. For the CDR3, the DNA is TGTGCCAGCAGCCCAGAAGGACTAGCGGGAGCCGGGGAGACCCAGTACTTC. The entire variable domain, with the rest obtained from reference TRBV9 and TRBJ2-5, is as follows: DSGVTQTPKHLITATGQRVTLRCSPRSGDLSVYWYQQSLDQGLQFLIQYYNGEERAKGNILERFSAQQFPDLHSELNLSSLELGDSALYFCASSPEGLAGAGETQYFGPGTRLLVL.

The chain carries TRBV7-9 and TRBJ2-7; D remains ambiguous. V lost 5 bases and J lost 2, with 7 bases in between. The CDR3 sequence is 12 residues long. The germline CDR1 and CDR2 sequences are SEHNR and FQNEAQ (reference sequence). The CDR3 DNA reads as TGTGCCAGCAGCGAGCTAGCCTACGAGCAGTACTTC. This codes for CASSELAYEQYF.

The rearrangement links TRBV27 to TRBJ2-7, with D tentatively TRBD1 (5 bases). CDR3 size: 14 residues. CDR1 is MNHEY, CDR2 SMNVEV, per germline (reference sequence). Trimming took off 5 bases at V and 6 bases at J, with 17 bases between the two ends. The CDR3 spells CASSPRVTTGEQYF. Here the CDR3 DNA reads TGTGCCAGCAGTCCCAGGGTTACAACGGGCGAGCAGTACTTC.

This clone appeared a few times. The chain is built from TRBV7-9 and TRBJ1-5; a weak D match, TRBD1 (5 bases). Germline CDR1 SEHNR, CDR2 FQNEAQ (reference sequence). With 5 bases removed from V and 2 bases from J, the gap between germline ends came to 13 bases. There are 15 residues in the CDR3. The chain's CDR3 is CASSLSGVGNQPQHF. Here the CDR3 DNA reads TGTGCCAGCAGCCTATCGGGGGTGGGCAATCAGCCCCAGCATTTT.

J is TRBJ2-1 and V is TRBV4-2; 13 bases agree with TRBD2. There are 17 residues in the CDR3. Trimming took 0 bases from V and 8 from J; bases not matched to a gene: 7. Per germline, CDR1 LGHNA and CDR2 YNFKEQ. The chain's CDR3 is CASSQDRTSGSFDEQFF. The CDR3 coding sequence is TGTGCCAGCAGCCAAGACCGGACTAGCGGGAGTTTCGATGAGCAGTTCTTC.

The chain uses TRBV18 and TRBJ2-5; D gene ambiguous. Germline V gene sequence: CDR1 KGHSH, CDR2 LQKENI. This CDR3 contains 13 residues. V lost 2 bases, J lost 5 bases, and 9 bases lay in between. The CDR3 nucleotides are TGTGCCAGCTCACCAGGCCTCGGGGAGACCCAGTACTTC. Translated: CASSPGLGETQYF.

This chain links TRBV4-3 with TRBJ2-2; TRBD2 aligns across 12 bases. V trimming: 0 bases; J trimming: 4 bases; junction bases outside the gene matches: 9. The CDR3 extends over 19 amino acids. Germline V lookup: CDR1 LGHNA, CDR2 YSLEER. The CDR3 loop reads CASSQDRLAGGLSTGELFF. Written as DNA, the CDR3 is TGCGCCAGCAGCCAAGATCGGCTAGCGGGAGGGCTGAGCACCGGGGAGCTGTTTTTT.

The genes are TRBV28 and TRBJ1-1; TRBD1 is a possible D gene (6 bases). Germline V gene lookup returns CDR1 MDHEN and CDR2 SYDVKM. CDR3 size: 13 residues. V lost 6 bases and J 10 bases, leaving 18 bases between the germline ends. As DNA, the CDR3 is TGTGCCAGCAGCACCCTCGAGGGGGGGGGAGCTTTCTTT. The encoded protein is CASSTLEGGGAFF.

This chain links TRBV13 with TRBJ2-2; TRBD2 is a possible D gene (6 bases). CDR1 and CDR2 from the germline V gene are PRHDT and FYEKMQ (reference sequence). With 7 bases removed from V and 5 bases from J, the gap between germline ends came to 14 bases. This CDR3 comprises 14 residues. The CDR3 DNA reads TGTGCCAGCACCGGGGGACCAGCGACCGGGGAGCTGTTTTTT. It specifies CASTGGPATGELFF.

V gene TRBV9 combines with J gene TRBJ2-3; 11 nucleotides agree with TRBD2. Germline V CDR1 and CDR2: SGDLS, YYNGEE. The CDR3 extends over 14 amino acids. V gave up 3 bases and J gave up 5 bases; unmatched junction bases: 2. Here the CDR3 DNA reads TGTGCCAGCAGCGGTGGGACTAGCGGAGATACGCAGTATTTT. Protein product: CASSGGTSGDTQYF.

J is TRBJ2-7 and V is TRBV29-1, with TRBD2 as a possible D gene (5 bases). CDR3 size: 14 residues. The V and J ends lost 6 bases and 0 bases respectively, with 15 bases between them. Germline CDR1 SQVTM, CDR2 ANQGSEA. CDR3 residues: CSVGSGEFSYEQYF. The CDR3 nucleotides are TGCAGCGTCGGCAGCGGAGAGTTCTCCTACGAGCAGTACTTC.

The CDR3 spells CASSFLGGANTGELFF. The CDR3 DNA is TGCGCCAGCAGCTTCCTCGGGGGAGCGAACACCGGGGAGCTGTTTTTT. This sequence joins TRBV5-1 and TRBJ2-2; possible D gene TRBD2, 6 bases. CDR3 length: 16 amino acids. Germline V gene lookup returns CDR1 SGHRS and CDR2 YFSETQ. V was cut by 2 bases and J by 0 bases, with 11 bases left in between.

The chain combines TRBV18 with TRBJ2-1; 14 nucleotides agree with TRBD2. Germline V CDR1 and CDR2: KGHSH, LQKENI. V shed 3 bases and J 8 bases; nucleotides not matched to a gene: 3. This CDR3 spans 15 amino acids. For the CDR3, the DNA is TGTGCCAGCTCACCGACTAGCGGGAGGGTGGATGAGCAGTTCTTC. This encodes CASSPTSGRVDEQFF.